Detailed here is one T cell receptor (beta chain). No cognate antigen has been identified for it. No base qualities exist here, and no much larger clone lies one base off it. Receptor amplification or capture employed the immunoSEQ multiplex PCR assay. For the multiplex PCR, a mixture combining 60 forward primers for TCR Vbeta segments and 13 reverse primers for TCR Jbeta segments was used. Amplification of the CDR3 region of rearranged TCR beta genes was performed with a multiplex PCR assay on genomic DNA. On the Illumina HiSeq System, the amplified TCR beta libraries were sequenced as 87-base-pair reads. In the paper's pipeline: In a later analysis, tens of millions of unique TCR beta chains were counted across the 666 repertoires, and roughly 10 million of these chains were shared by at least two donors. Raw reads were error-corrected and collapsed into unique sequences by a nearest-neighbor algorithm in which closely related sequences were merged to remove PCR and sequencing errors. V, D and J gene segments were assigned by aligning CDR3 sequences to IMGT reference sequences. For a sequence to be retained, at least a six-nucleotide match to both a V gene segment and a J gene segment was required. A rearrangement was called productive if the CDR3 had no stop codons and remained in frame with V and J, and every other rearrangement was called non-productive. CDR3 was defined by IMGT convention, running from the second conserved V-encoded cysteine to the conserved J-encoded phenylalanine. The earlier analysis of some 600 of the donors excluded sequences that lacked an unambiguous match to a single V gene segment. In an earlier analysis of 587 of the donors, a V segment was called functional when productive rearrangements were above 56.7%, and segregating when the standard deviation between donors exceeded 5%. To diagnose cytomegalovirus status from the catalog of TCR beta chain sequences, a statistical classification framework was built. In a later analysis, V and J genes were assigned by comparing TCR nucleotide sequences against IMGT/GENE-DB human TR gene sequences. In a later analysis, CDR3 sequences and most-parsimonious VDJ recombination scenarios were assigned using the TCRdist pipeline. A later analysis defined each TCR beta chain by its CDR3 amino acid sequence plus V-gene family, and excluded reads lacking a unique V-gene family. As a way to deal with suspected cross-contamination and a sequencing artifact, a later analysis dropped 500 to 700 nucleotide sequences that were highly shared and had low generation probability. A later analysis calculated a clonal expansion index for each public chain from normalized within-repertoire ranks of inferred template counts. Generation probabilities in a later analysis came from a VDJ recombination model fitted to out-of-frame rearrangements, and those results were checked against IGoR. In a later analysis, hypergeometric tests were used to score TCR-TCR, TCR-HLA and TCR-CMV co-occurrence, with a repertoire-size bias correction applied to TCR pairs. In a later analysis, false discovery rates were estimated by permuting HLA or CMV assignments 20 times. A later analysis grouped co-occurring TCRs with DBSCAN, adding TCRdist sequence similarity when clustering within HLA-allele-positive subsets. For co-occurrence clustering, repertoires with fewer than 30,000 or more than 120,000 public chains were excluded, along with roughly 5 repertoires with anomalous nucleotide sharing. Imported from immuneACCESS, the table was reduced by TCRdb to in-frame sequences with V and J called. These copies leave out some clones; in studies compared against another copy, an unresolved V gene accounts for under half, and the cause of the remainder is not known. V and J calls and clone size come straight from that table; D and trimming were deduced from the DNA. This sample holds hundreds of thousands of clones; roughly 70% were observed only once. 2.6% of the sample is taken by the ten largest.

The cohort comprised under 700 healthy bone marrow donors. At the time of sampling, all cohort members were nominally healthy, though unrecorded immune exposures were likely present. The donor was CMV seropositive and belonged to the group of around 300 seropositive cohort members. A peripheral blood sample was provided by each donor, and peripheral blood mononuclear cells were used for TCR beta sequencing. The Qiagen DNeasy Blood Extraction Kit was used to extract genomic DNA from the blood cell samples. This entry is derived from a study of cytomegalovirus exposure and HLA in healthy donors (dated by TCRdb to about 2017). Background on the whole study: An earlier analysis of several hundred of the donors reported approximately 270 Gb of sequence data and some 100 million unique TCR beta sequences from about 179 million T cells. The number of donors typed differed by locus, with about 620-630 for A, B, C, DRB1 and DQB1, around 520 for DQA1, 600 to 610 for DPA1, and around 460 for DPB1. To decide whether each TCR beta V gene segment behaved as functional or pseudogenic, an earlier analysis of approximately 620 of the donors relied on high-throughput TCR beta sequencing. Of the 300 to 400 genotyped donors, about 80% fell in the genetic ancestry cluster associated with self-reported Caucasian donors. Genome-wide SNP genotypes for about 65% of the roughly 670 donors were used in a later genetic analysis, which treated that subset as a discovery cohort. High-throughput TCR immunosequencing, statistical association of individual TCRs with disease status, and machine learning were combined to predict cytomegalovirus infection status. The study aimed to test whether signatures of past pathogen exposure could be identified by cataloging public T cell receptors. A handful of DR-DQ haplotypes were handled as single units for association and clustering because linkage in the cohort was strong. All discovery cohort repertoires had been generated using a single sequencing platform. Rather than drawing on any new phenotypic data, the later analysis identified candidate immune exposures from TCR beta sequences and the way those sequences occurred across donors. Donor age, sex, ethnicity and CMV serostatus were compiled together with the repertoire data. The T cell repertoires of some 670 subjects were profiled by immunosequencing and related to cytomegalovirus serostatus. Among a few hundred genotyped donors of the cohort, an average of around 240,000 unique TCR beta nucleotide sequences were sequenced per donor, roughly a sixth of them non-productive. A later analysis re-examined previously published TCR beta repertoires from just over 650 donors and added high-resolution HLA genotyping to investigate patterns of TCR occurrence. Roughly 300 gigabases of sequencing data and approximately 80 million unique TCR sequences were included in an early release covering around 600 HLA-typed donors. In addition to the first cohort of 650 to 750 subjects, a separate validation cohort of approximately 130 different subjects was used. HLA typing included class I and class II loci at four-digit resolution. Here is what the overall study found, with its caveats: Some IMGT-functional V segments, including TRBV6-2 and TRBV6-3, could not be told apart with the 87-base-pair reads, so those segments were excluded. Strong co-occurrence of HLA alleles, especially DR and DQ, made assigning TCR associations to individual alleles difficult. In a later genetic analysis, fewer N-insertions in productive TCRs were reported among donors in an Asian-associated ancestry cluster than the approximately 670-donor mean. Across donors, most TCR sequences were observed very rarely, whereas some public TCRs were present in many individuals. The classifier was reported to diagnose cytomegalovirus status with high specificity and sensitivity in both the original cohort and the validation cohort. The cohort was sequenced for TCR beta chains only, and without alpha or paired-chain data the features that could be detected were limited. A total of about 150 TCR beta chains were listed by the study as associated with cytomegalovirus. Because counts were too low, roughly 18 rarely observed V segments, including chromosome 9 orphons, were left out of the earlier analysis of roughly 600 of the donors. A later analysis found that TCR association rates varied across HLA loci, with DRB1 alleles showing the most associated TCRs and HLA-C alleles the fewest. Presence/absence analyses assumed roughly uniform sequencing depth across donors, an assumption that may not hold. Because HLA typing was unavailable for some donors at each locus, only the typed subset was used in association tests. According to a later analysis, most CMV-associated TCR beta chains appeared to be HLA-restricted, and the HLA associations seemed to be driven largely by CMV exposure. At a false discovery rate of 0.05, a later analysis linked fewer than 20,000 TCR beta sequences to specific HLA alleles. In a later analysis, several top co-occurrence clusters were reported to appear linked to parvovirus B19, influenza, CMV and Epstein-Barr virus. Compared with equally common non-associated chains, HLA-associated TCR beta chains in a later analysis were more clonally expanded and had lower generation probabilities. In an earlier analysis of some 550 of the donors, most TCR beta V segments were observed in productive rearrangements about 90% or about 30% of the time, broadly matching IMGT annotations. The sequencing pipeline was judged likely to have produced a cluster of highly shared sequence variants as a technical artifact. Correlated functional status among segregating V segments might be attributable to linkage disequilibrium, but an unknown experimental factor could not be ruled out. For the cohort, immune exposure information was limited to CMV serostatus. An association between a missense DCLRE1C variant and V-gene and J-gene trimming of TCR beta chains was found in a later genetic analysis and replicated in an independent cohort. A few of the identified cytomegalovirus-associated TCR beta chains were confirmed in vitro to be specific for cytomegalovirus antigens. It was suggested by the authors that the approach could potentially be generalized to other disease states and immunological phenotypes. A further reported finding was that TCR beta sequences accurately predicted the HLA-A and HLA-B alleles for most subjects in the first cohort.

The germline V gene gives CDR1 as SGHRS and CDR2 as YFSETQ. V gives up 4 bases and J gives up 2 bases, and the segment between their germline ends measures 10 bases. The CDR3, cysteine through phenylalanine, is 14 amino acids long. The sequence is cut down to CDR3 DNA, 42 bases in frame from base 1. The V gene is TRBV5-1 and the J gene is TRBJ1-5, with a tentative D gene TRBD1 over 6 matching bases. The receptor was derived from a man in his forties or fifties in good health and CMV-seropositive. The sequenced sample consisted of PBMCs. Read as DNA, the sequence is TGCGCCAGCAGCGTCTCAGGGGGCAATCAGCCCCAGCATTTT. Its amino acids are CASSVSGGNQPQHF.